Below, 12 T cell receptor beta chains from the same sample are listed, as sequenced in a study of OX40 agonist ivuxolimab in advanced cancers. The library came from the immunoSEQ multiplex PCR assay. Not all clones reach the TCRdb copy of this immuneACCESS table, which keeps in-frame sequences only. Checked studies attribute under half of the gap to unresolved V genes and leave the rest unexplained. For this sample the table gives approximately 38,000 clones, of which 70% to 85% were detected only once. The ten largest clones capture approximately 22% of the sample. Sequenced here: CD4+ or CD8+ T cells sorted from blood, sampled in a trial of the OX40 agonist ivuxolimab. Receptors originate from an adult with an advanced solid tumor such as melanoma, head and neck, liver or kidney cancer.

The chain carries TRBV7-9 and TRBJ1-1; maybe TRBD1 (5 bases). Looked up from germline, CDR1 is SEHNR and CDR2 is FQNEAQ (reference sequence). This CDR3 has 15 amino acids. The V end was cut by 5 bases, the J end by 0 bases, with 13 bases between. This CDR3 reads CASSPAGGVNTEAFF. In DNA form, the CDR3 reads TGTGCCAGCAGCCCGGCTGGGGGAGTGAACACTGAAGCTTTCTTT.

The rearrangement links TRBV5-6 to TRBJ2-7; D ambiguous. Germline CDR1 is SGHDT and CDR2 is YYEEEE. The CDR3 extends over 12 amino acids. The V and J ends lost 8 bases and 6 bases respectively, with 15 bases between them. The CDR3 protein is CASSRSASEQYF. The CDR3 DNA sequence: TGTGCCAGTAGCCGGTCGGCCTCCGAGCAGTACTTC. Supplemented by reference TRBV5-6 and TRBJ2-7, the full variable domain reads DAGVTQSPTHLIKTRGQQVTLRCSPKSGHDTVSWYQQALGQGPQFIFQYYEEEERQRGNFPDRFSGHQFPNYSSELNVNALLLGDSALYLCASSRSASEQYFGPGTRLTVT.

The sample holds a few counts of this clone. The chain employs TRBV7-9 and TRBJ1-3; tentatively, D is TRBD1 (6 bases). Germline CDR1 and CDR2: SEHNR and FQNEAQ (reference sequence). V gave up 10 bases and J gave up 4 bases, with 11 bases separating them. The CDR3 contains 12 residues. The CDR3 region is CAIPGHGNTIYF. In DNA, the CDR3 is TGTGCCATCCCGGGACACGGAAACACCATATATTTT.

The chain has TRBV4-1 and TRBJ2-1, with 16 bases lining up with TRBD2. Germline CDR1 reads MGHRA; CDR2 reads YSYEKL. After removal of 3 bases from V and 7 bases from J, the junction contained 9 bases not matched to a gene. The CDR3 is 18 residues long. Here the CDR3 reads CASSQGLAGGRNRNEQFF. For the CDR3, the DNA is TGCGCCAGCAGCCAGGGACTAGCGGGGGGGAGGAACAGAAATGAGCAGTTCTTC.

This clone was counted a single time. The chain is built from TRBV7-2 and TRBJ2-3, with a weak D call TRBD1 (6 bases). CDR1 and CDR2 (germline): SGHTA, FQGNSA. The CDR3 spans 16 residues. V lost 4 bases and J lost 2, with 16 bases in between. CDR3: CASSSMLGDNTDTQYF. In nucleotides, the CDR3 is TGTGCCAGCAGCTCAATGTTAGGGGACAACACAGATACGCAGTATTTT.

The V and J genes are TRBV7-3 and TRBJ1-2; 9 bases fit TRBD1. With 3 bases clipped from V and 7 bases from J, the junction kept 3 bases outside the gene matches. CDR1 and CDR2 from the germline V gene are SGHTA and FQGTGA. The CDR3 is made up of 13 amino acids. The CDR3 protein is CASSFTGGFGYTF. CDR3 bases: TGTGCCAGCAGCTTTACAGGGGGCTTTGGCTACACCTTC.

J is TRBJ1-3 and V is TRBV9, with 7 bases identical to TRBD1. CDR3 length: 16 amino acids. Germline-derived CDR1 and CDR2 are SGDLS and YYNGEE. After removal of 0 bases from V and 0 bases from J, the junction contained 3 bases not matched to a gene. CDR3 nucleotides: TGTGCCAGCAGCGTAGACCAGGGGGTCTCTGGAAACACCATATATTTT. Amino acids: CASSVDQGVSGNTIYF.

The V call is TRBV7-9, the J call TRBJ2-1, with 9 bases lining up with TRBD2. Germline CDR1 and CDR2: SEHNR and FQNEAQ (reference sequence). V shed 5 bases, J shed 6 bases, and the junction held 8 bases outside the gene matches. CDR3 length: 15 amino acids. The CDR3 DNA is TGTGCCAGCAGCCCCGGACTAGCGCGTTTCAATGAGCAGTTCTTC. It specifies CASSPGLARFNEQFF. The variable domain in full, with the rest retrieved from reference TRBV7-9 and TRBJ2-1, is DTGVSQNPRHKITKRGQNVTFRCDPISEHNRLYWYRQTLGQGPEFLTYFQNEAQLEKSRLLSDRFSAERPKGSFSTLEIQRTEQGDSAMYLCASSPGLARFNEQFFGPGTRLTVL.

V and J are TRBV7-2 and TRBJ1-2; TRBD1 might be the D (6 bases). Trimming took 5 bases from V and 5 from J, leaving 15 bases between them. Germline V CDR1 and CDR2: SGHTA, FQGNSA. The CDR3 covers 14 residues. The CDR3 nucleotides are TGTGCCAGCAGCATCCCCGGGACACTGTATGGCTACACCTTC. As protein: CASSIPGTLYGYTF.

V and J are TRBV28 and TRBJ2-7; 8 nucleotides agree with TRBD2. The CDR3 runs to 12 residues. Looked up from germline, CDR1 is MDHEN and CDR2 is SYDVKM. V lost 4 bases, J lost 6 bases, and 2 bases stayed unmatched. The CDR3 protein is CASSSTSGEQYF. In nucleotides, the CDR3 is TGTGCCAGCAGTTCTACTAGCGGCGAGCAGTACTTC. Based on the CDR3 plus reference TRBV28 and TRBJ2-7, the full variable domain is DVKVTQSSRYLVKRTGEKVFLECVQDMDHENMFWYRQDPGLGLRLIYFSYDVKMKEKGDIPEGYSVSREKKERFSLILESASTNQTSMYLCASSSTSGEQYFGPGTRLTVT.

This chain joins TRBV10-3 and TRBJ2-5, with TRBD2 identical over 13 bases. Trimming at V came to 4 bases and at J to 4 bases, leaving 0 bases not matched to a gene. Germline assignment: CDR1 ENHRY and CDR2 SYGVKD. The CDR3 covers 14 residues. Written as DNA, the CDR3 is TGTGCCATCAGTGGACTAGCGGGAGGAGAGACCCAGTACTTC. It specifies CAISGLAGGETQYF.

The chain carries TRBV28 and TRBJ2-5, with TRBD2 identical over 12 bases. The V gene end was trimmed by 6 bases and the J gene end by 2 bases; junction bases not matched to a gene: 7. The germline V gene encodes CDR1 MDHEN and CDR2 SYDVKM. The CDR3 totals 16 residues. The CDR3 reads CASRPGLAGRQETQYF. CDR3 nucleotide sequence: TGTGCCAGCAGGCCCGGACTAGCGGGACGACAAGAGACCCAGTACTTC.